This entry describes one T cell receptor (beta chain). The sample comes from a study of shared clonotypes between healthy human individuals. V lost 6 bases and J lost 7, with 16 bases in between. Germline V gene sequence: CDR1 SGHKS, CDR2 YYEKEE (reference sequence). The CDR3 is made up of 13 amino acids. Unsorted PBMC DNA underwent sequencing on ten immunoSEQ deep assay plates. This table comes from immunoSEQ multiplex PCR, and its TCRdb copy is limited to in-frame clones, with some not included. The profile shows about 490,000 clones, 65% to 80% of them singletons. The V and J genes are TRBV5-5 and TRBJ1-2; D perhaps matches TRBD1 (6 bases). The sequencing sample was made of PBMCs. This sequence was found in a woman aged 40 to 50 in good health. Some clones in this sample may be carry-over from other donors' samples. The CDR3 sequence: CASTPQGWGGYTF. CDR3 sequence (DNA): TGTGCCAGCACCCCTCAGGGGTGGGGTGGCTACACCTTC.